This is a list of T cell receptor beta chains from one sample in a study of T cells after yellow fever vaccination. A single record per CDR3 protein comes from TCRdb applying MiXCR to the 5' RACE reads. The table has hundreds of thousands of distinct CDR3 sequences, about a sixth seen once. The material sequenced was PBMCs, taken about 5 days after the first yellow fever vaccination. These receptors were taken from a man aged 18 to 35 who received the YFV17D yellow fever vaccine. Each CDR3 is given with its conserved first and last residue. A D gene is named only where the DNA matches it firmly. For some rows the clone size is stated as once, few or many, or as a class when expanded; others skip it.

TRBV6-1,TRBD1,few,TRBJ1-3,CASSDIRGQTSGNTIYF,TGTGCCAGCAGTGATATTAGGGGACAGACCTCTGGAAACACCATATATTTT
TRBV5-1,.,few,TRBJ2-3,CASSGGGPTDTQYF,TGCGCCAGCAGTGGTGGGGGCCCCACAGATACGCAGTATTTT
TRBV4-3,.,few,TRBJ1-2,CASSQDLGNPYGYTF,TGCGCCAGCAGCCAAGATCTCGGGAATCCCTATGGCTACACCTTC
TRBV5-1,.,few,TRBJ1-6,CASSIGGAAESPLHF,TGCGCCAGCAGTATAGGAGGGGCAGCTGAGTCACCCCTCCACTTT
TRBV18,TRBD2,.,TRBJ2-1,CASSSSSGGADLSNEQFF,TGTGCCAGCTCATCCTCTAGCGGGGGGGCCGATCTATCCAATGAGCAGTTCTTC
TRBV6-2/TRBV6-3,TRBD1,.,TRBJ1-2,CASSPRQGDYTF,TGTGCCAGCAGTCCCCGACAGGGGGACTACACCTTC
TRBV18,.,.,TRBJ2-5,CASSPLGSGETQYF,TGTGCCAGCTCACCACTGGGAAGCGGAGAGACCCAGTACTTC
TRBV6-5,.,few,TRBJ2-1,CASSYSIPRPGTVNEQFF,TGTGCCAGCAGTTACTCGATTCCCCGGCCCGGTACAGTGAATGAGCAGTTCTTC
TRBV2,.,.,TRBJ1-1,CASRLGSSNTEAFF,TGTGCCAGCAGATTAGGGTCGTCGAACACTGAAGCTTTCTTT
TRBV6-2/TRBV6-3,.,many,TRBJ1-2,CASSRWSANYGYTF,TGTGCCAGCAGTCGGTGGAGCGCTAACTATGGCTACACCTTC
TRBV6-5,TRBD1,few,TRBJ1-2,CASSSLDRPNYGYTF,TGTGCCAGCAGTTCCCTGGACAGGCCTAACTATGGCTACACCTTC
TRBV4-1,.,.,TRBJ1-5,CASSHDRRASNQPQHF,TGCGCCAGCAGCCATGACCGACGGGCTAGCAATCAGCCCCAGCATTTT
TRBV28,.,.,TRBJ1-2,CASSRGQFGYTF,TGTGCCAGTTCCCGGGGGCAGTTTGGCTACACCTTC
TRBV6-1,.,.,TRBJ2-1,CASNNPSSASSYNEQFF,TGTGCCAGCAACAACCCGTCTAGCGCGAGCTCCTACAATGAGCAGTTCTTC
TRBV7-2,TRBD1,few,TRBJ2-1,CASSLVQGSYNEQFF,TGTGCCAGCAGCTTAGTACAGGGGTCCTACAATGAGCAGTTCTTC
TRBV20-1,TRBD1,.,TRBJ2-7,CSASDRGRGLYEQYF,TGCAGTGCGTCAGACAGGGGTCGGGGACTCTACGAGCAGTACTTC
TRBV3-1,.,.,TRBJ1-2,CASSQGYVTGLNYGYTF,TGTGCCAGCAGCCAAGGATACGTCACAGGGCTTAACTATGGCTACACCTTC
TRBV7-9,.,few,TRBJ2-1,CASSLVVRVTQNEQFF,TGTGCCAGCAGCTTAGTGGTGCGGGTTACACAAAATGAGCAGTTCTTC
TRBV12-3/TRBV12-4,TRBD1,.,TRBJ2-3,CASSWTGYTDTQYF,TGTGCCAGCAGTTGGACAGGGTACACAGATACGCAGTATTTT
TRBV12-3/TRBV12-4,.,few,TRBJ2-2,CASSFVSANTGELFF,TGTGCCAGCAGTTTTGTGAGCGCGAACACCGGGGAGCTGTTTTTT
TRBV19,TRBD1,few,TRBJ2-7,CASSIGGQGFHEQYF,TGTGCCAGTAGTATAGGTGGACAGGGGTTCCACGAGCAGTACTTC
TRBV6-5,.,.,TRBJ1-1,CASSYDSQAMLPLSGAFF,TGTGCCAGCAGTTACGATTCGCAGGCCATGCTACCCCTCAGCGGAGCTTTCTTT
TRBV12-3/TRBV12-4,.,many,TRBJ2-5,CASSLRGAGETQYF,TGTGCCAGCAGTTTGAGGGGGGCAGGGGAGACCCAGTACTTC
TRBV7-8,.,few,TRBJ1-2,CASSLFNVGGYTF,TGTGCCAGCAGCTTATTTAACGTTGGGGGCTACACCTTC
TRBV29-1,.,.,TRBJ2-2,CSVYGARTGELFF,TGCAGCGTCTACGGGGCTAGGACCGGGGAGCTGTTTTTT
TRBV7-9,.,.,TRBJ2-1,CASSQTSRIEVEQFF,TGTGCCAGCAGCCAGACTAGTAGGATCGAGGTTGAGCAGTTCTTC
TRBV6-5,.,few,TRBJ2-1,CASSYSFGSASNEQFF,TGTGCCAGCAGTTACTCGTTCGGTTCAGCCAGTAATGAGCAGTTCTTC
TRBV7-2,.,.,TRBJ1-2,CASSLQFPNYGYTF,TGTGCCAGCAGCTTACAGTTCCCTAACTATGGCTACACCTTC
TRBV25-1,.,.,TRBJ2-3,CASSELRETQYF,TGTGCCAGCAGTGAGCTCCGGGAAACGCAGTATTTT
TRBV6-5,.,few,TRBJ1-4,CASSSFGPNEKLFF,TGTGCCAGCAGTTCCTTTGGCCCAAATGAAAAACTGTTTTTT
TRBV4-3,.,.,TRBJ2-3,CASSQETSRDTQYF,TGCGCCAGCAGCCAAGAGACTAGTCGGGATACGCAGTATTTT
TRBV4-1,TRBD2,few,TRBJ2-5,CASSQESRTSGGYGETQYF,TGCGCCAGCAGCCAAGAATCCCGGACTAGCGGGGGGTACGGCGAGACCCAGTACTTC
TRBV20-1,.,.,TRBJ2-2,CSARDGQLTGELFF,TGCAGTGCTAGAGACGGACAGCTCACCGGGGAGCTGTTTTTT
TRBV3-1,TRBD1,.,TRBJ1-2,CASSADAGTGSLYGYTF,TGTGCCAGCAGTGCCGACGCCGGGACAGGCTCCCTCTATGGCTACACCTTC
TRBV29-1,.,.,TRBJ2-2,CSVVTSHTGELFF,TGCAGCGTTGTGACGTCTCACACCGGGGAGCTGTTTTTT
TRBV4-2,TRBD2,many,TRBJ2-5,CASSQGTSGGETQYF,TGTGCCAGCAGCCAAGGGACTAGCGGGGGAGAGACCCAGTACTTC
TRBV7-9,.,.,TRBJ2-1,CASSDRGWEQFF,TGTGCCAGCAGCGACCGGGGGTGGGAGCAGTTCTTC
TRBV4-3,TRBD1,few,TRBJ2-3,CASSQEGGTGWYF,TGCGCCAGCAGCCAAGAGGGGGGGACAGGGTGGTATTTT
TRBV5-4,.,.,TRBJ1-1,CASSRTTVKDTEAFF,TGTGCCAGCAGCCGAACGACAGTAAAGGACACTGAAGCTTTCTTT
TRBV29-1,TRBD2,.,TRBJ2-1,CSATGLALAEQFF,TGCAGCGCGACGGGACTAGCTCTGGCTGAGCAGTTCTTC
TRBV6-2/TRBV6-3,.,few,TRBJ2-2,CASRESGVTGELFF,TGTGCCAGCAGAGAGTCAGGGGTCACCGGGGAGCTGTTTTTT
TRBV7-6,TRBD1,many,TRBJ1-6,CASSLGGTGGSPLHF,TGTGCCAGCAGCTTAGGAGGGACAGGGGGTTCACCCCTCCACTTT
TRBV5-4,TRBD2,.,TRBJ2-3,CASSGTSGGRTDTQYF,TGTGCCAGCAGCGGTACTAGCGGGGGGCGCACAGATACGCAGTATTTT
TRBV4-2,.,.,TRBJ2-3,CASSQVGTTPTDTQYF,TGTGCCAGCAGCCAAGTAGGAACAACCCCCACAGATACGCAGTATTTT
TRBV7-7,.,few,TRBJ2-2,CASSPQVSGELFF,TGTGCCAGCAGCCCGCAGGTATCCGGGGAGCTGTTTTTT
TRBV19,.,.,TRBJ2-2,CASSEGLSTGELFF,TGTGCCAGTAGTGAGGGGCTGAGCACCGGGGAGCTGTTTTTT
TRBV5-1,.,many,TRBJ2-3,CASSLLGRNTQDTQYF,TGCGCCAGCAGCTTGCTAGGCCGAAACACACAAGATACGCAGTATTTT
TRBV7-9,.,.,TRBJ2-7,CASSATKQGKTYEQYF,TGTGCCAGCAGCGCTACTAAACAGGGAAAAACCTACGAGCAGTACTTC
TRBV5-4,.,.,TRBJ1-1,CASSDGTLYTEAFF,TGTGCCAGCAGCGACGGGACGCTGTACACTGAAGCTTTCTTT
TRBV6-1,.,few,TRBJ1-4,CASGPEVRGEKLFF,TGTGCCAGCGGCCCGGAGGTTCGTGGGGAAAAACTGTTTTTT
TRBV27,.,.,TRBJ2-1,CASSFGTSNEQFF,TGTGCCAGCAGTTTCGGGACTTCCAATGAGCAGTTCTTC
TRBV4-1,.,few,TRBJ1-1,CASSQDGFSMNTEAFF,TGCGCCAGCAGCCAAGATGGGTTCTCCATGAACACTGAAGCTTTCTTT
TRBV4-1,.,few,TRBJ1-1,CASQGQLPPGAFF,TGCGCCAGCCAGGGGCAACTACCACCGGGCGCTTTCTTT
TRBV6-5,.,few,TRBJ1-6,CASSPGFSPLHF,TGTGCCAGCAGTCCGGGATTTTCACCCCTCCACTTT
TRBV7-9,.,few,TRBJ1-2,CASSLDRGAYGYTF,TGTGCCAGCAGCTTAGATCGGGGGGCCTATGGCTACACCTTC
TRBV6-1,.,.,TRBJ1-6,CASSEVITYNSPLHF,TGTGCCAGCTCCGAGGTGATCACCTATAATTCACCCCTCCACTTT